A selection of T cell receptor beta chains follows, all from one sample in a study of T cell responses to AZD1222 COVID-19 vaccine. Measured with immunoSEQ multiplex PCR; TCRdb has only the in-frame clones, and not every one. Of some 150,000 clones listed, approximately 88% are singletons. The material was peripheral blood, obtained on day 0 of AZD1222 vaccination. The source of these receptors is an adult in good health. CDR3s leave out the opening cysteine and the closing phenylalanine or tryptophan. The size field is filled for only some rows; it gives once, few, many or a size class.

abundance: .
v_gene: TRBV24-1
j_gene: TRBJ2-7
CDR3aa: ATPNLGQSYEQY

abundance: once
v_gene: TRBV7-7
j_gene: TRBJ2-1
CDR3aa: ASSPSGLQNEQF

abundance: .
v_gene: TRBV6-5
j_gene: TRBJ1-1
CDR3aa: ASSYVRTLNTEAF

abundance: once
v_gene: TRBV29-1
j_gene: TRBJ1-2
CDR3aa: SVGTPNYGYT

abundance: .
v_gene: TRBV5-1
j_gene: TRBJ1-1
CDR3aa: ASSFLGATEAF

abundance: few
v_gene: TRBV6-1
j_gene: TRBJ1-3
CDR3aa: ASSEAPARNTIY

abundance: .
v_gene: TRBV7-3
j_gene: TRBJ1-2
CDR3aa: ASSLNAGAGGGYGYT

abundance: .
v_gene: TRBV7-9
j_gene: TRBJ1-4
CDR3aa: ASSSPPAGAATNEKLF

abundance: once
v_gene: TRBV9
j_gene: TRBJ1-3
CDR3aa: ASSVNEGTGGFGNTIY

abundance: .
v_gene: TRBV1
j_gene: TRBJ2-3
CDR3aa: TSSQGLLAGVTDTQY

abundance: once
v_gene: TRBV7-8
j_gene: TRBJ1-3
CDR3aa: ASSSAGGNTIY

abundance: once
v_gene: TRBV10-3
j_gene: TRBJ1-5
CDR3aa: AISDGASGNQPQH

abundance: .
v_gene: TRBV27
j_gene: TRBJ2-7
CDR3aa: ASSLSMGTSGLTYEQY

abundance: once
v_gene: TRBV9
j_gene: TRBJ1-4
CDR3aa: ASSVSTGPNEKLF

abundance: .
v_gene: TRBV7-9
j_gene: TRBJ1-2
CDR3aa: ASSPGNNYGYT

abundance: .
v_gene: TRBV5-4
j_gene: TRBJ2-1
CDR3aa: ASSTGGLSSYNEQF

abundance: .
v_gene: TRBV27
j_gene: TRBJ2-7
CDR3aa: ASSSDPTGSYEQY

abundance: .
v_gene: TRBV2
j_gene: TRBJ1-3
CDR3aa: ASSEIRGQWSGNTIY

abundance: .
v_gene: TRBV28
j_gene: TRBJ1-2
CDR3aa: ASMGGEAPNYGYT

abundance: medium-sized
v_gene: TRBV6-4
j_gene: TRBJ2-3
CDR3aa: ASSDTSGGADTQY

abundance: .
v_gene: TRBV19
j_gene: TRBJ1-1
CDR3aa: ASPRPGAGLGWTEAF

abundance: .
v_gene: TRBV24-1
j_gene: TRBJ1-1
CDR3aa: ATSDSRGTEAF

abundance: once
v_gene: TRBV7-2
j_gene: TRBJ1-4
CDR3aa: ASSLRRSEKLF

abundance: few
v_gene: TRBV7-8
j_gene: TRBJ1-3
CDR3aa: ASSLRGSGNTIY

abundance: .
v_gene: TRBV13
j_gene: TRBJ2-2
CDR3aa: ASSSKKDRGATGELF

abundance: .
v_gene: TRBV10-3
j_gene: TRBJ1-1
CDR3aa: AISEPTTGRTEAF

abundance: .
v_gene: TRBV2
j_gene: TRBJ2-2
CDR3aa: ASSDTSGAGELF

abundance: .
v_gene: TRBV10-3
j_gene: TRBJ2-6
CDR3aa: AISEGTGVQSSGANVLT

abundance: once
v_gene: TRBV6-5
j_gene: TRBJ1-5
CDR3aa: ASRQNNQPQH